This is a list of T cell receptor beta chains from one sample in a study of blood T cell repertoires in COVID-19. Sequenced by immunoSEQ multiplex PCR; TCRdb stores in-frame clones only, minus some. The table lists approximately 350,000 clones, around 90% of them singletons. Sequencing was carried out using peripheral blood. Receptors were obtained from a woman younger than 45 with COVID-19, enrolled during active disease. Both conserved end residues are part of each CDR3. The D gene is left open where the match is weak. Clone size is not always given. Where it is, it says once, few, many or a class for expanded clones.

TRBD2	TRBV13	TRBJ2-3	NA	CASSLSPIRAGGRDTQYF	TGTGCCAGCAGCTTAAGCCCGATAAGAGCGGGAGGCCGCGATACGCAGTATTTT
NA	TRBV4-3	TRBJ1-2	NA	CASSQGRGRPNYGYTF	TGCGCCAGCAGCCAAGGGCGAGGGAGGCCGAACTATGGCTACACCTTC
NA	TRBV27	TRBJ2-1	NA	CASTEGLNEQFF	TGTGCCAGCACGGAGGGGCTCAATGAGCAGTTCTTC
NA	TRBV12-5	TRBJ2-2	NA	CASGLTPLTGNTGELFF	TGTGCTAGTGGTTTGACCCCTCTAACAGGGAACACCGGGGAGCTGTTTTTT
TRBD2	TRBV29-1	TRBJ2-3	NA	CSVERTSGSYTDTQYF	TGCAGCGTTGAGCGAACTAGCGGGAGTTATACAGATACGCAGTATTTT
NA	TRBV4-1	TRBJ1-1	NA	CASSQEILTEAFF	TGCGCCAGCAGCCAAGAGATACTCACTGAAGCTTTCTTT
NA	TRBV6-5	TRBJ1-1	NA	CASRNTGSAEAFF	TGTGCCAGCCGAAATACAGGGTCTGCTGAAGCTTTCTTT
NA	TRBV6-1	TRBJ2-2	NA	CASSEQPANTGELFF	TGTGCCAGCAGTGAGCAACCAGCGAACACCGGGGAGCTGTTTTTT
TRBD1	TRBV27	TRBJ2-3	once	CASRGQGLKPPSTDTQYF	TGTGCCAGCAGGGGACAGGGGTTAAAACCTCCTAGCACAGATACGCAGTATTTT
NA	TRBV19	TRBJ1-5	NA	CASSNPGEGFFYNQPQHF	TGTGCCAGTAGTAACCCCGGGGAGGGGTTTTTCTACAATCAGCCCCAGCATTTT
TRBD2	TRBV19	TRBJ2-1	NA	CASMGLGAPEQFF	TGTGCCAGTATGGGACTAGGCGCGCCTGAGCAGTTCTTC
NA	TRBV19	TRBJ1-2	NA	CASGTSWGGIYGYTF	TGTGCCAGCGGAACATCTTGGGGAGGGATCTATGGCTACACCTTC
NA	TRBV5-6	TRBJ2-5	NA	CASSSTTGAQETQYF	TGTGCCAGCAGCTCAACCACAGGCGCCCAAGAGACCCAGTACTTC
NA	TRBV27	TRBJ2-7	NA	CASSSGPYSGEQYF	TGTGCCAGCAGTAGCGGGCCGTACAGCGGCGAGCAGTACTTC